These T cell receptor beta chains were read from a single sample in a study of blood T cell repertoires in COVID-19. Only in-frame clones appear in the TCRdb table, and some are missing; sequencing was by immunoSEQ multiplex PCR. The sample has some 500,000 clones, about 89% seen once; the top ten hold roughly 7.4%. The sample was peripheral blood. These receptors all come from a woman aged 45-65 years with COVID-19, enrolled during active disease. Both conserved end residues are part of each CDR3. A D gene is named only where the DNA matches it firmly. A row's size may be missing; if present it is once, few, many or a size class.

clone_size j_call v_call d_call cdr3_nt cdr3_aa
. TRBJ2-1 TRBV4-2 TRBD2 TGTGCCAGCAGCCAAGACCCAGCGGGGCCATCCTACAATGAGCAGTTCTTC CASSQDPAGPSYNEQFF
. TRBJ2-2 TRBV11-2 . TGTGCCAGCAGCTTAGGAGCGGCCGGGGAGCTGTTTTTT CASSLGAAGELFF
once TRBJ2-2 TRBV29-1 TRBD1 TGCAGCGTCACCGGGACAGAGAACACCGGGGAGCTGTTTTTT CSVTGTENTGELFF
. TRBJ2-3 TRBV6-1 TRBD2 TGTGCCAGCAGTGAAGTTTCCGTTGCGGGGGTCTCGCAGTATTTT CASSEVSVAGVSQYF
. TRBJ2-5 TRBV30 . TGTGCCTGGATGGGGGGCCAAGAGACCCAGTACTTC CAWMGGQETQYF
. TRBJ1-5 TRBV12-3/TRBV12-4 TRBD1 TGTGCCAGCAGTCGCCCCCAGGGGGCCCAGCATTTT CASSRPQGAQHF
. TRBJ2-7 TRBV11-2 TRBD2 TGTGCCAGCAGCTTCGGACTAGCGGGGGATAACGAGCAGTACTTC CASSFGLAGDNEQYF
. TRBJ1-1 TRBV4-2 . TGTGCCAGCAGCCAAGGACTCGGGGAAGCTTTCTTT CASSQGLGEAFF
. TRBJ2-2 TRBV30 TRBD2 TGTGCCTGGAGTGGTCTAGCGGGGCTGCCCGGGGAGCTGTTTTTT CAWSGLAGLPGELFF
once TRBJ2-2 TRBV2 . TGTGCCCATAAGACAGGGAACACCGGGGAGCTGTTTTTT CAHKTGNTGELFF
. TRBJ1-3 TRBV5-4 TRBD1 TGTGCCAGCAGCTTGCTGGGACAGGGCTCCGGAAACACCATATATTTT CASSLLGQGSGNTIYF
. TRBJ2-7 TRBV2 . TGTGCCAGCCTATTCACCAAACAGGCCTACGAGCAGTACTTC CASLFTKQAYEQYF
. TRBJ2-3 TRBV29-1 . TGCAGCGCCCTCTCTAGGGGCCGAGATACGCAGTATTTT CSALSRGRDTQYF
. TRBJ1-1 TRBV5-4 . TGTGCCAGCAGCTCGGACAGAATGAACACTGAAGCTTTCTTT CASSSDRMNTEAFF
. TRBJ2-6 TRBV24-1 . TGTGCCACCAGTGATTTAACCGGGAACGGGGCCAACGTCCTGACTTTC CATSDLTGNGANVLTF
. TRBJ1-2 TRBV12-5 . TGTGCTAGTGCCTTTTCTCCGACAGGCGGCTACACCTTC CASAFSPTGGYTF
once TRBJ1-1 TRBV30 . TGTGCCCGGCGCGGGGGGAACACTGAAGCTTTCTTT CARRGGNTEAFF
. TRBJ2-3 TRBV11-1 . TGTGCCAGCAGCTTGGTCAGAGGTGTTAATACGCAGTATTTT CASSLVRGVNTQYF
. TRBJ1-3 TRBV5-6 . TGTGCCAGCAGCCCCCGCGGGGAAAACACCATATATTTT CASSPRGENTIYF
. TRBJ2-6 TRBV5-1 . TGCGCCAGCAGGACAGGCCCCGGGGCCAACGTCCTGACTTTC CASRTGPGANVLTF
few TRBJ1-1 TRBV11-2 TRBD1 TGTGCCAGCAGCTTATCAGGGGGCGTGAACACTGAAGCTTTCTTT CASSLSGGVNTEAFF
. TRBJ1-1 TRBV3-1/TRBV3-2 . TGTGCCAGCAGCCAATCAGGAGGGAACACTGAAGCTTTCTTT CASSQSGGNTEAFF
. TRBJ2-1 TRBV11-2 . TGTGCCAGCAGCTTAGATCAGCCCCGGAGTGACGCCTACAATGAGCAGTTCTTC CASSLDQPRSDAYNEQFF